This T cell receptor beta chain was captured by sequencing in a study of blood T cells in healthy people across ages. Overall study results and limits: More naive CD4+ cells and higher diversity were found in long-lived than in aged donors. Because sorting was not performed, PBMCs prevented conclusive naive versus antigen-experienced comparison.

The people who gave samples were healthy Caucasians from Russia, aged roughly 6 to 90. Donors gave 8 to 10 milliliters of peripheral blood apiece. A sample-barcoded 5' primer and a J-beta primer mix were used in a second PCR of about 6 to 12 cycles. TCRdb ran MiXCR on the 5' RACE reads and lists one entry per CDR3 protein. The sample includes 1.5 million or so distinct CDR3 sequences, 42% of them seen just once. About this clonotype itself: Its antigen is as yet unknown.

The sample was blood. The receptor was isolated from a woman in her late teens or twenties in good health.

In DNA form, the CDR3 reads TGTGCCAGCAGCCCGCACTCCGGACAGGGAGGATATGGCTACACCTTC. This sequence encodes CASSPHSGQGGYGYTF. The J gene is TRBJ1-2, the V gene TRBV9, with 8 bases matching TRBD1. This CDR3 is built from 16 residues. After removal of 4 bases from V and 5 bases from J, the junction contained 13 bases not matched to a gene. The germline gives CDR1 SGDLS, CDR2 YYNGEE.